The TCR beta chain described here comes from a study of regulatory T cells in long-lasting Graves disease. Study-level results: Graves' patients with persistent disease showed TCR diversity lower than patients newly diagnosed. Clonotypes that were public and shared totalled about 2,500 in persistent patients versus around 1,000 in new patients.

As to time point: persistent/refractory GD, antithyroid drugs over 5 years with positive TRAb. Extracted RNA from PBMCs served as the source of the TCR library. From germline, CDR1 is SGHRS and CDR2 YFSETQ. V lost 2 bases to trimming and J lost 5 bases, with 16 bases between them. This CDR3 is 15 amino acids long. Arm-PCR with iRepertoire HTBI primers amplified the CDR3 regions for these TCR beta libraries. TCRdb fed the multiplex PCR reads into MiXCR, producing one record per CDR3 protein. Of more than 650,000 distinct CDR3 sequences listed, 25% to 35% are singletons. Concerning this clonotype itself: Its antigen is as yet unknown.

The sample here was peripheral blood mononuclear cells (PBMCs), taken when the disease was refractory, from a patient treated with antithyroid drugs. This sequence was found in a female donor with Graves disease. V and J are TRBV5-1 and TRBJ1-1; D is ambiguous. The CDR3 DNA sequence: TGCGCCAGCAGCTTAGGGTTTGGCCGGGGAACTGAAGCTTTCTTT. Protein product: CASSLGFGRGTEAFF.